Presented here are 27 T cell receptor beta chains from one specimen sequenced in a study of cytomegalovirus exposure and HLA in healthy donors. The PCR made use of 60 Vbeta and 13 Jbeta primers. This table comes from immunoSEQ multiplex PCR, and its TCRdb copy is limited to in-frame clones, with some not included. The ten top clones account for 1%, within a sample of approximately 110,000 clones. Sequencing input: PBMCs. These TCRs come from a man between 18 and 35 years old in good health and CMV-seronegative.

The CDR3 DNA reads TGTGCCAGCAGCTTACGGGGTACTGGAAACACCATATATTTT. It encodes CASSLRGTGNTIYF. This chain uses TRBV11-3 with TRBJ1-3; D not resolved. Deletions cut 2 bases from V and 2 bases from J, with 7 bases between. CDR3 length: 14 residues. Germline lookup yields CDR1 SGHNT and CDR2 YENEEA.

This chain connects TRBV4-1 to TRBJ1-5; D perhaps matches TRBD1 (5 bases). This CDR3 is 13 amino acids long. V was trimmed by 2 bases and J by 7 bases, leaving 9 bases between them. Germline lookup yields CDR1 MGHRA and CDR2 YSYEKL. In nucleotides, the CDR3 is TGCGCCAGCAGCCAAAACGGGGGACAGCCCCAGCATTTT. Translation: CASSQNGGQPQHF.

The V and J genes are TRBV20-1 and TRBJ2-7, with D unresolved. The CDR3 has 10 amino acids. Germline V gene data show CDR1 as DFQATT and CDR2 as SNEGSKA (reference sequence). In DNA, the CDR3 is TGCAGCGCCGTAAGGAGCGAGCAGTACTTC. It is translated as CSAVRSEQYF.

The chain recombines TRBV7-9 with TRBJ2-5; the match to TRBD2 covers 12 bases. V gave up 2 bases and J gave up 5 bases; unmatched junction bases: 9. CDR1 is SEHNR, CDR2 FQNEAQ, per germline (reference sequence). The CDR3 consists of 17 residues. The CDR3 sequence is CASSLKTTSGRVETQYF. In DNA form, the CDR3 reads TGTGCCAGCAGCTTAAAAACGACTAGCGGGAGAGTTGAGACCCAGTACTTC.

The rearrangement uses TRBV5-1 and TRBJ1-3, with 7 positions matching TRBD1. The germline V gene has CDR1 SGHRS and CDR2 YFSETQ. The CDR3 runs 14 residues. V was clipped by 3 bases and J by 3 bases; unmatched bases: 3. CDR3 DNA sequence: TGCGCCAGCAGCTGGGGGGACAGTGGAAACACCATATATTTT. Its translation: CASSWGDSGNTIYF.

The chain couples TRBV18 to TRBJ2-7; 7 positions match TRBD2. After removal of 6 bases from V and 2 bases from J, the junction contained 10 bases not matched to a gene. There are 15 residues in the CDR3. The germline V gene has CDR1 KGHSH and CDR2 LQKENI. CDR3 coding DNA: TGTGCCAGCTCGCGGGGGACGGGCGCAGCCTACGAGCAGTACTTC. Translation: CASSRGTGAAYEQYF.

The V gene is TRBV6-6, the J gene TRBJ2-7; 7 nucleotides align to TRBD2. Unmatched junction bases numbered 10, after V lost 4 bases and J lost 4 bases. This CDR3 comprises 15 residues. CDR1 and CDR2 from the germline V gene are MNHNY and SVGAGI (reference sequence). The CDR3 nucleotides are TGTGCCAGCAGTTCTCCTATAGCGGGCCGATACGAGCAGTACTTC. This translates into CASSSPIAGRYEQYF.

The rearrangement uses TRBV19 and TRBJ1-1; D is unresolved. Per germline, CDR1 LNHDA and CDR2 SQIVND (reference sequence). This CDR3 region has 15 residues. V lost 11 bases and J 1 base, leaving 20 bases between the germline ends. CDR3 nucleotides: TGTGCCGGTAAGCGGTGGCGTAAGTCGAACACTGAAGCTTTCTTT. This sequence encodes CAGKRWRKSNTEAFF. The full variable domain, in which reference TRBV19 and TRBJ1-1 provide the parts outside the CDR3, is DGGITQSPKYLFRKEGQNVTLSCEQNLNHDAMYWYRQDPGQGLRLIYYSQIVNDFQKGDIAEGYSVSREKKESFPLTVTSAQKNPTAFYLCAGKRWRKSNTEAFFGQGTRLTVV.

The chain is built from TRBV19 and TRBJ2-3, with TRBD1 identical over 8 bases. Trimming took 3 bases from V and 3 from J; bases not matched to a gene: 5. There are 15 residues in the CDR3. Germline CDR1 reads LNHDA; CDR2 reads SQIVND (reference sequence). The CDR3 sequence: CASSIGQGPTDTQYF. In DNA form, the CDR3 reads TGTGCCAGTAGTATTGGACAGGGACCAACAGATACGCAGTATTTT. Full variable domain (rest looked up from reference TRBV19 and TRBJ2-3): DGGITQSPKYLFRKEGQNVTLSCEQNLNHDAMYWYRQDPGQGLRLIYYSQIVNDFQKGDIAEGYSVSREKKESFPLTVTSAQKNPTAFYLCASSIGQGPTDTQYFGPGTRLTVL.

This rearrangement joins TRBV27 to TRBJ1-2; D remains unclear. CDR3 size: 13 residues. V gave up 2 bases and J gave up 5 bases, with 9 bases separating them. The germline V gene encodes CDR1 MNHEY and CDR2 SMNVEV (reference sequence). CDR3 protein: CASSLRIGYGYTF. CDR3 DNA sequence: TGTGCCAGCAGTTTACGAATCGGGTATGGCTACACCTTC.

The V call is TRBV11-3, the J call TRBJ1-1; 12 bases fit TRBD1. This CDR3 is built from 15 residues. J lost 6 bases, V lost 4 bases, and 6 bases had no gene match. Germline CDR1 and CDR2: SGHNT and YENEEA. As DNA, the CDR3 is TGTGCCAGCAGCTCGACGGGACAGGGGGCCGCTGAAGCTTTCTTT. It is translated as CASSSTGQGAAEAFF.

V usage is TRBV5-1 and J usage is TRBJ2-7; 9 nucleotides line up with TRBD1. Germline CDR1 reads SGHRS; CDR2 reads YFSETQ. This CDR3 region has 14 residues. The V segment lost 4 bases and the J segment 7 bases; nucleotides outside the gene matches: 9. The CDR3 DNA reads TGCGCCAGCAGCCACCGGGACAGGGCGTTGGAGCAGTACTTC. It encodes CASSHRDRALEQYF.

The chain carries TRBV5-1 and TRBJ1-2; 7 bases line up with TRBD1. Trimming at V came to 0 bases and at J to 4 bases, leaving 3 bases not matched to a gene. The CDR3 runs to 14 residues. The germline V gene encodes CDR1 SGHRS and CDR2 YFSETQ. The CDR3: CASSLGQGAYGYTF. The CDR3 DNA reads TGCGCCAGCAGCTTGGGACAGGGAGCCTATGGCTACACCTTC.

The V and J genes are TRBV18 and TRBJ2-5; D call uncertain. The J call may not be correct, given that the DNA end is closer to TRBJ2-7. CDR1 is KGHSH, CDR2 LQKENI, per germline. CDR3 length: 14 residues. For the CDR3, the DNA is TGTGCCAGCTCACCACACCCAGACTCCTACGAGCAGTACTTC. Translated: CASSPHPDSYEQYF.

The V gene is TRBV6-1, the J gene TRBJ2-1, with 7 bases that match TRBD1. This CDR3 region has 14 residues. V was pared by 6 bases and J by 14 bases, with 16 bases of the junction left unmatched. Germline V gene lookup returns CDR1 MNHNS and CDR2 SASEGT. This CDR3 reads CASSPLSDRGQKFF. CDR3 sequence (DNA): TGTGCCAGCAGCCCTCTGTCAGACCGGGGACAGAAGTTCTTC.

This rearrangement joins TRBV2 to TRBJ1-1; D is unresolved. The V end was cut by 8 bases, the J end by 5 bases, with 12 bases between. The CDR3 runs to 12 residues. Germline CDR1 SNHLY, CDR2 FYNNEI. The CDR3 loop is CASLSRETEAFF. The CDR3 nucleotides are TGTGCCAGCCTTTCGCGGGAGACTGAAGCTTTCTTT.

V is TRBV27 and J is TRBJ1-2, with 9 positions matching TRBD1. CDR3 length: 16 residues. J lost 6 bases, V lost 8 bases, and 16 bases had no gene match. Germline V gene sequence: CDR1 MNHEY, CDR2 SMNVEV (reference sequence). In nucleotides, the CDR3 is TGTGCCAGCTCCGGGGCCCGTTACAGGGGGCGGGATGGCTACACCTTC. It yields the protein CASSGARYRGRDGYTF.

The chain has TRBV30 and TRBJ2-5; D remains unclear. The V end was cut by 1 base, the J end by 11 bases, with 11 bases between. The length of the CDR3 is 11 residues. The germline gives CDR1 GTSNPN, CDR2 SVGIG (reference sequence). The DNA of the CDR3 is TGTGCCTGGAGTGCACTGAGTGAGCAGTACTTC. Protein: CAWSALSEQYF.

The chain combines TRBV5-1 with TRBJ2-7; 8 bases align to TRBD2. CDR3 length equals 14 residues. Germline CDR1 SGHRS, CDR2 YFSETQ. Trimming at V came to 5 bases and at J to 3 bases, leaving 7 bases not matched to a gene. The CDR3 DNA is TGCGCCAGCAGGGCGGGAGGAGCGGTCTACGAGCAGTACTTC. Its translation: CASRAGGAVYEQYF. Full variable domain (rest looked up from reference TRBV5-1 and TRBJ2-7): KAGVTQTPRYLIKTRGQQVTLSCSPISGHRSVSWYQQTPGQGLQFLFEYFSETQRNKGNFPGRFSGRQFSNSRSEMNVSTLELGDSALYLCASRAGGAVYEQYFGPGTRLTVT.

The chain employs TRBV30 and TRBJ2-3, with 9 bases aligning to TRBD1. The CDR3 is 12 amino acids. J was trimmed by 4 bases and V by 5 bases; bases with no gene match: 1. Germline loops: CDR1 GTSNPN, CDR2 SVGIG (reference sequence). CDR3 sequence reads: CAWGTGSDTQYF. The CDR3 DNA sequence: TGTGCCTGGGGGACAGGGTCAGATACGCAGTATTTT.

V and J are TRBV6-1 and TRBJ2-2, with D hard to call. Trimming removed 8 bases at V and 1 base at J, with 11 bases between. The CDR3 consists of 14 residues. Germline V gives CDR1 MNHNS, CDR2 SASEGT. This CDR3 reads CASGPYWNTGELFF. CDR3 sequence (DNA): TGTGCCAGCGGGCCCTATTGGAACACCGGGGAGCTGTTTTTT.

The genes are TRBV9 and TRBJ2-7; the match to TRBD1 covers 10 bases. Germline V CDR1 and CDR2: SGDLS, YYNGEE. The CDR3 spans 14 residues. V was clipped by 4 bases and J by 5 bases; unmatched bases: 6. This CDR3 is CASSSGQGDHEQYF. CDR3 sequence (DNA): TGTGCCAGCAGCTCCGGACAGGGGGATCACGAGCAGTACTTC.

This chain links TRBV11-1 with TRBJ1-1; 7 bases are a match to TRBD1. The trim removed 5 bases at V and 7 bases at J, leaving 19 bases unmatched. Per germline, CDR1 SGHAT and CDR2 FQDESV (reference sequence). The CDR3 has 17 amino acids. In DNA form, the CDR3 reads TGTGCCAGCAGCCACCCTCCAAGTCGACAGGGTAAGGATGAAGCTTTCTTT. Amino acids: CASSHPPSRQGKDEAFF.

The J gene is TRBJ1-1, the V gene TRBV5-1, with 8 positions matching TRBD1. Trimming took 7 bases from V and 1 from J; bases not matched to a gene: 6. Germline V gives CDR1 SGHRS, CDR2 YFSETQ. There are 14 residues in the CDR3. The CDR3 coding sequence is TGCGCCAGCCGATCCGGGACAGGGAACACTGAAGCTTTCTTT. Translation gives CASRSGTGNTEAFF.

The chain couples TRBV11-2 to TRBJ1-3, with 8 bases aligning to TRBD1. The germline V gene encodes CDR1 SGHAT and CDR2 FQNNGV. The V gene end was trimmed by 3 bases and the J gene end by 3 bases; junction bases not matched to a gene: 4. This CDR3 region has 15 residues. CDR3 residues: CASSFGTGVGNTIYF. DNA for the CDR3: TGTGCCAGCAGCTTCGGGACAGGAGTTGGAAACACCATATATTTT.

The chain links TRBV5-6 to TRBJ2-7; the D gene is possibly TRBD1 (6 bases). Trimming stripped 5 bases from V and 1 base from J, with 16 bases between. Germline V gives CDR1 SGHDT, CDR2 YYEEEE. The CDR3 extends over 15 amino acids. CDR3 sequence reads: CASSKGEQVSYEQYF. CDR3 nucleotide sequence: TGTGCCAGCAGTAAGGGGGAGCAGGTTTCCTACGAGCAGTACTTC.

The rearrangement joins TRBV5-1 to TRBJ2-5, with TRBD2 matching 10 bases. Germline V gene sequence: CDR1 SGHRS, CDR2 YFSETQ. This CDR3 comprises 17 residues. With V trimmed by 0 bases and J by 3 bases, 8 bases remained unmatched. The CDR3 DNA reads as TGCGCCAGCAGCTTGGTTCCTAGCGGGAGTGGGGAAGAGACCCAGTACTTC. Amino acids: CASSLVPSGSGEETQYF.